The 29 T cell receptor beta chains in this list originate from one sample, sequenced in a study of cytomegalovirus exposure and HLA in healthy donors. Sequencing was performed with immunoSEQ multiplex PCR; in TCRdb, only in-frame clones are kept and a portion is missing. The sample lists tens of thousands of clones; around 84% were seen once. Sequences were obtained from PBMCs. These receptors originate from a man in his late teens or twenties in good health and CMV-seropositive.

This chain connects TRBV11-2 to TRBJ2-1, with TRBD2 as a possible D gene (6 bases). CDR3 size: 17 residues. V was cut by 5 bases and J by 1 base, with 18 bases left in between. In germline, CDR1 is SGHAT, CDR2 FQNNGV. In nucleotides, the CDR3 is TGTGCCAGCAGCGACCCCACCGGGACTCCTTCCTACAATGAGCAGTTCTTC. The encoded protein is CASSDPTGTPSYNEQFF. Full variable domain (outside the CDR3, taken from reference TRBV11-2 and TRBJ2-1): EAGVAQSPRYKIIEKRQSVAFWCNPISGHATLYWYQQILGQGPKLLIQFQNNGVVDDSQLPKDRFSAERLKGVDSTLKIQPAKLEDSAVYLCASSDPTGTPSYNEQFFGPGTRLTVL.

The rearrangement uses TRBV27 and TRBJ1-4; D gene ambiguous. This CDR3 region has 14 residues. The V gene's germline CDR1 is MNHEY and CDR2 SMNVEV (reference sequence). V was cut by 4 bases and J by 8 bases, with 14 bases left in between. The CDR3 spells CASSSVETTEKLFF. CDR3 nucleotide sequence: TGTGCCAGCAGTTCGGTAGAGACTACCGAAAAACTGTTTTTT.

V usage is TRBV7-9 and J usage is TRBJ1-1; D is uncertain. The CDR3 has 14 residues. CDR1 is SEHNR, CDR2 FQNEAQ, per germline (reference sequence). With 1 base removed from V and 6 bases from J, the gap between germline ends came to 12 bases. CDR3 amino acids: CASSLEAMGAEAFF. DNA of the CDR3: TGTGCCAGCAGCTTAGAAGCTATGGGCGCTGAAGCTTTCTTT. The whole variable domain, remainder taken from reference TRBV7-9 and TRBJ1-1, is DTGVSQNPRHKITKRGQNVTFRCDPISEHNRLYWYRQTLGQGPEFLTYFQNEAQLEKSRLLSDRFSAERPKGSFSTLEIQRTEQGDSAMYLCASSLEAMGAEAFFGQGTRLTVV.

This sequence joins TRBV29-1 and TRBJ1-1, with 8 bases fitting TRBD1. This CDR3 region has 13 residues. Trimming cost V 7 bases and J 3 bases; bases outside gene matches: 7. Germline V gene sequence: CDR1 SQVTM, CDR2 ANQGSEA. The CDR3 loop is CSAAGQGHTEAFF. The CDR3 coding sequence is TGCAGCGCAGCAGGACAGGGACACACTGAAGCTTTCTTT.

J is TRBJ1-2 and V is TRBV9, with TRBD1 identical over 8 bases. V shed 3 bases, J shed 5 bases, and the junction held 9 bases outside the gene matches. Germline V CDR1 and CDR2: SGDLS, YYNGEE. This CDR3 contains 15 residues. The CDR3 sequence is CASSADDRGPYGYTF. Here the CDR3 DNA reads TGTGCCAGCAGCGCGGACGACAGGGGCCCGTATGGCTACACCTTC.

The gene calls are TRBV5-5 and TRBJ1-2; 12 bases agree with TRBD1. Trimming at V came to 0 bases and at J to 6 bases, leaving 6 bases not matched to a gene. This CDR3 spans 16 amino acids. Germline loops: CDR1 SGHKS, CDR2 YYEKEE (reference sequence). CDR3 coding DNA: TGTGCCAGCAGCTTGGATCCCGGGACAGGGGGCCATGGCTACACCTTC. Translating gives CASSLDPGTGGHGYTF. Full variable domain (rest looked up from reference TRBV5-5 and TRBJ1-2): DAGVTQSPTHLIKTRGQQVTLRCSPISGHKSVSWYQQVLGQGPQFIFQYYEKEERGRGNFPDRFSARQFPNYSSELNVNALLLGDSALYLCASSLDPGTGGHGYTFGSGTRLTVV.

The chain has TRBV18 and TRBJ2-7, with TRBD2 identical over 16 bases. Germline CDR1 KGHSH, CDR2 LQKENI. With V trimmed by 6 bases and J by 2 bases, 7 bases remained unmatched. The CDR3 has 17 amino acids. The CDR3 nucleotides read TGTGCCAGCTCGCCCGGGACTAGCGGGAGGGCCGCCTACGAGCAGTACTTC. Amino acid sequence: CASSPGTSGRAAYEQYF.

CDR3 loop: CASSLVLEETQYF. The CDR3 nucleotides read TGCGCCAGCAGCTTGGTACTGGAAGAGACCCAGTACTTC. This chain links TRBV5-1 with TRBJ2-5; D ambiguous. This CDR3 has 13 residues. Germline V gives CDR1 SGHRS, CDR2 YFSETQ. V was clipped by 0 bases and J by 3 bases, with 6 bases between them.

The chain uses TRBV19 and TRBJ2-5, with TRBD1 as a possible D gene (5 bases). Germline V gene sequence: CDR1 LNHDA, CDR2 SQIVND (reference sequence). Trimming pared 7 bases from V and 4 bases from J, leaving 19 bases between. This CDR3 has 15 residues. The CDR3 DNA follows: TGTGCCAGTACCCGAACTTCGGCAGGGCTAGAGACCCAGTACTTC. It yields the protein CASTRTSAGLETQYF. The entire variable domain, with the rest obtained from reference TRBV19 and TRBJ2-5, is as follows: DGGITQSPKYLFRKEGQNVTLSCEQNLNHDAMYWYRQDPGQGLRLIYYSQIVNDFQKGDIAEGYSVSREKKESFPLTVTSAQKNPTAFYLCASTRTSAGLETQYFGPGTRLLVL.

This clone was seen more than once but under ten times. J is TRBJ1-4 and V is TRBV18, with TRBD1 matching over 7 bases. The CDR3 is made up of 16 amino acids. V was pared by 0 bases and J by 3 bases, with 4 bases of the junction left unmatched. Germline CDR1 and CDR2: KGHSH and LQKENI. The CDR3 loop reads CASSPPTGQPNEKLFF. CDR3 in DNA: TGTGCCAGCTCACCACCGACGGGACAGCCTAATGAAAAACTGTTTTTT.

This chain joins TRBV6-5 and TRBJ2-1; TRBD2 matches at 7 bases. Germline-derived CDR1 and CDR2 are MNHEY and SVGAGI. CDR3 length: 12 amino acids. After removal of 8 bases from V and 10 bases from J, the junction contained 8 bases not matched to a gene. CDR3 in amino acids: CASSTGGQEQFF. The CDR3 DNA is TGTGCCAGCTCGACGGGAGGTCAGGAGCAGTTCTTC.

This clone has only one observation. The chain combines TRBV28 with TRBJ1-2, with TRBD1 matching 7 bases. Per the germline V gene, CDR1 is MDHEN and CDR2 is SYDVKM. With V trimmed by 4 bases and J by 0 bases, 5 bases remained unmatched. The CDR3 has 15 amino acids. CDR3 in amino acids: CASSSGTETNYGYTF. As DNA, the CDR3 is TGTGCCAGCAGTTCCGGGACAGAGACTAACTATGGCTACACCTTC.

This clone was counted only a few times. Other DNA sequences of this sample code for an identical CDR3. This chain connects TRBV10-3 to TRBJ2-5; 8 nucleotides agree with TRBD1. V trimming: 0 bases; J trimming: 5 bases; junction bases outside the gene matches: 2. Germline V gene lookup returns CDR1 ENHRY and CDR2 SYGVKD. The CDR3 covers 14 residues. The DNA for the CDR3 is TGTGCCATCAGTGAGTCGACAGGGGTGGAGACCCAGTACTTC. Its translation: CAISESTGVETQYF.

This clone was found a few times. The gene calls are TRBV4-1 and TRBJ1-1; D gene unclear. V lost 3 bases and J 1 base, leaving 12 bases between the germline ends. Germline CDR1 and CDR2: MGHRA and YSYEKL. This CDR3 has 15 residues. The CDR3 DNA reads as TGCGCCAGCAGCCACCCCAGTACACCGAACACTGAAGCTTTCTTT. As protein: CASSHPSTPNTEAFF.

This sequence joins TRBV28 and TRBJ2-7, with 9 bases fitting TRBD2. V lost 4 bases to trimming and J lost 2 bases; unmatched junction nucleotides: 6. CDR3 size: 15 residues. Germline V gene lookup returns CDR1 MDHEN and CDR2 SYDVKM. The CDR3 loop is CASSSPTSGPYEQYV. The CDR3 DNA reads as TGTGCCAGCAGTTCTCCGACTAGCGGTCCCTACGAGCAGTACGTC.

The chain employs TRBV7-2 and TRBJ2-2; D perhaps matches TRBD2 (5 bases). Germline V gene sequence: CDR1 SGHTA, CDR2 FQGNSA. The CDR3 extends over 13 amino acids. The V and J ends lost 6 bases and 7 bases respectively, with 12 bases between them. This chain's CDR3 is CASSLVRDGELFF. DNA of the CDR3: TGTGCCAGCAGTCTTGTTCGGGACGGGGAGCTGTTTTTT.

This clone has a single count. The CDR3 DNA follows: TGTGCCAGCAGTGCACTTGCATTTGCTGGCACAGATACGCAGTATTTT. This sequence encodes CASSALAFAGTDTQYF. V usage is TRBV6-1 and J usage is TRBJ2-3; D is unclear. This CDR3 has 16 amino acids. The V gene's germline CDR1 is MNHNS and CDR2 SASEGT. Trimming pared 4 bases from V and 1 base from J, leaving 15 bases between.

The chain carries TRBV19 and TRBJ2-7; D may be TRBD2 (6 bases). The germline CDR1 and CDR2 sequences are LNHDA and SQIVND (reference sequence). This CDR3 is built from 13 residues. V lost 0 bases and J lost 3, with 6 bases in between. CDR3 nucleotide sequence: TGTGCCAGTAGTATAGACGGGAGCTACGAGCAGTACTTC. It translates to CASSIDGSYEQYF.

The J gene is TRBJ2-5, the V gene TRBV9, with unresolved D. Deletions cut 0 bases from V and 2 bases from J, with 8 bases between. CDR1 is SGDLS, CDR2 YYNGEE, per germline. The CDR3 length is 14 residues. This CDR3 is CASSVGNSQETQYF. CDR3 nucleotide sequence: TGTGCCAGCAGCGTAGGGAACAGTCAAGAGACCCAGTACTTC. Full variable domain (outside the CDR3, taken from reference TRBV9 and TRBJ2-5): DSGVTQTPKHLITATGQRVTLRCSPRSGDLSVYWYQQSLDQGLQFLIQYYNGEERAKGNILERFSAQQFPDLHSELNLSSLELGDSALYFCASSVGNSQETQYFGPGTRLLVL.

The CDR3: CASSVAQNTEAFF. CDR3 DNA: TGTGCCAGCAGTGTAGCCCAAAACACTGAAGCTTTCTTT. V gene TRBV2 combines with J gene TRBJ1-1; D ambiguous. V was clipped by 4 bases and J by 2 bases, with 8 bases between them. Germline lookup yields CDR1 SNHLY and CDR2 FYNNEI. This CDR3 region has 13 residues.

The V gene is TRBV4-1, the J gene TRBJ2-3, with 8 bases aligning to TRBD2. J gave up 4 bases and V 1 base, and 4 bases lay outside the gene matches. Germline CDR1 reads MGHRA; CDR2 reads YSYEKL. This CDR3 is 15 amino acids long. CDR3 in amino acids: CASSQGQRESDTQYF. CDR3 bases: TGCGCCAGCAGCCAAGGGCAGCGGGAGTCAGATACGCAGTATTTT.

The chain has TRBV18 and TRBJ2-1, with a possible D match to TRBD2 (7 bases). Germline V gives CDR1 KGHSH, CDR2 LQKENI. The V end lost 4 bases, the J end lost 8 bases, and 12 bases lay between the germline ends. CDR3 length equals 13 residues. The CDR3 sequence: CASSRRGGDEQFF. Written as DNA, the CDR3 is TGTGCCAGCTCACGCAGGGGAGGGGATGAGCAGTTCTTC.

The V and J genes are TRBV5-8 and TRBJ1-1; unclear D gene. CDR1 SGHTS and CDR2 YDEGEE come from the germline V gene. V was clipped by 0 bases and J by 1 base, with 10 bases between them. CDR3 length equals 15 residues. CDR3 coding DNA: TGTGCCAGCAGCTTGGGAACCCTAAGGAACACTGAAGCTTTCTTT. Residues: CASSLGTLRNTEAFF.

There are a few counts of this clone. This chain joins TRBV7-9 and TRBJ1-2; maybe TRBD1 (5 bases). Trimming cost V 4 bases and J 4 bases, with 13 bases left between them. This CDR3 is built from 14 residues. Germline V CDR1 and CDR2: SEHNR, FQNEAQ (reference sequence). The CDR3 here is CASSSPGQGYGYTF. The CDR3 DNA reads as TGTGCCAGCAGCTCACCAGGGCAGGGCTATGGCTACACCTTC.

This chain joins TRBV27 and TRBJ1-1, with 9 bases that match TRBD1. Germline V gene data show CDR1 as MNHEY and CDR2 as SMNVEV (reference sequence). The CDR3 spans 17 residues. The V segment lost 4 bases and the J segment 0 bases; nucleotides outside the gene matches: 9. As DNA, the CDR3 is TGTGCCAGCAGTTCACCGGGACAGGGAGTCCTGAACACTGAAGCTTTCTTT. Protein: CASSSPGQGVLNTEAFF.

The CDR3 nucleotides read TGTGCCAGCAGTGGTCGACAGGTTGTATTACACACAGATACGCAGTATTTT. Amino acid sequence: CASSGRQVVLHTDTQYF. This chain joins TRBV2 and TRBJ2-3, with a tentative D call TRBD1 (6 bases). CDR1 SNHLY and CDR2 FYNNEI come from the germline V gene. Trimming cost V 4 bases and J 2 bases, with 19 bases left between them. The CDR3 covers 17 residues.

The J gene is TRBJ2-1, the V gene TRBV7-9, with D tentatively TRBD2 (5 bases). The V end lost 3 bases, the J end lost 3 bases, and 6 bases lay between the germline ends. The CDR3 loop spans 13 amino acids. Germline values: CDR1 SEHNR, CDR2 FQNEAQ (reference sequence). The CDR3 loop reads CASSFGLYNEQFF. The CDR3, as DNA: TGTGCCAGCAGCTTCGGACTCTACAATGAGCAGTTCTTC.

This chain uses TRBV27 with TRBJ1-1, with TRBD1 matching over 8 bases. With V trimmed by 0 bases and J by 0 bases, 6 bases remained unmatched. This CDR3 has 17 amino acids. The V gene's germline CDR1 is MNHEY and CDR2 SMNVEV (reference sequence). The CDR3 DNA is TGTGCCAGCAGTTTATCACAGGGGGGAAGGATGAACACTGAAGCTTTCTTT. Translation: CASSLSQGGRMNTEAFF.

CDR3 coding DNA: TGTGCCAGCTCACCAAAAACTAGCGGGACCCGGGGTGAGCAGTACGTC. Translating it yields CASSPKTSGTRGEQYV. V is TRBV18 and J is TRBJ2-7, with 10 positions matching TRBD2. Germline values: CDR1 KGHSH, CDR2 LQKENI. The CDR3 has 16 amino acids. With V trimmed by 2 bases and J by 7 bases, 11 bases remained unmatched.